These 16 T cell receptor beta chains share one sample of origin, sequenced in a study of technical replicates of blood from several donors. This table comes from immunoSEQ multiplex PCR, and its TCRdb copy is limited to in-frame clones, with some not included. The sample gives 55,000 to 80,000 clones, about nine tenths of which show up once; about 0.43% is in the top ten. The sample was T cells isolated from PBMCs. The receptors stem from a human donor in good health.

This clone was found a few times. The chain recombines TRBV19 with TRBJ2-1; the match to TRBD2 covers 14 bases. The CDR3 is made up of 15 amino acids. V was pared by 5 bases and J by 7 bases, with 4 bases of the junction left unmatched. Per the germline V gene, CDR1 is LNHDA and CDR2 is SQIVND (reference sequence). The CDR3 loop is CASSGGLAGENEQFF. DNA for the CDR3: TGTGCCAGTAGTGGGGGACTAGCGGGAGAGAATGAGCAGTTCTTC. The full variable domain, its missing parts supplied by reference TRBV19 and TRBJ2-1, is DGGITQSPKYLFRKEGQNVTLSCEQNLNHDAMYWYRQDPGQGLRLIYYSQIVNDFQKGDIAEGYSVSREKKESFPLTVTSAQKNPTAFYLCASSGGLAGENEQFFGPGTRLTVL.

The gene calls are TRBV5-1 and TRBJ1-1; TRBD1 matches 7 bases. Germline CDR1 SGHRS, CDR2 YFSETQ. The CDR3 loop spans 14 amino acids. The trim removed 2 bases at V and 1 base at J, leaving 2 bases unmatched. The CDR3 region has the DNA TGCGCCAGCAGCTTCGGGGACAGGAACACTGAAGCTTTCTTT. Amino acid sequence: CASSFGDRNTEAFF.

This rearrangement joins TRBV9 to TRBJ2-4, with D tentatively TRBD1 (6 bases). This CDR3 has 15 residues. Trimming stripped 4 bases from V and 0 bases from J, with 11 bases between. Germline loops: CDR1 SGDLS, CDR2 YYNGEE. The CDR3 reads CASSPTGSAKNIQYF. The CDR3 DNA reads as TGTGCCAGCAGCCCGACAGGCTCAGCCAAAAACATTCAGTACTTC.

This chain connects TRBV5-4 to TRBJ1-4, with D perhaps matching TRBD1 (6 bases). The CDR3 consists of 17 residues. The germline V gene has CDR1 SGHNT and CDR2 YYREEE (reference sequence). The ends were cut back, 0 bases at V and 0 bases at J, with 12 bases in the middle. CDR3 protein: CASSLAQGSATNEKLFF. DNA for the CDR3: TGTGCCAGCAGCTTGGCACAGGGAAGCGCAACTAATGAAAAACTGTTTTTT.

Here the CDR3 reads CASSLTSGSYEQYF. CDR3 DNA sequence: TGTGCCAGCAGCTTGACTAGCGGGAGCTACGAGCAGTACTTC. The chain is built from TRBV5-4 and TRBJ2-7; 11 bases are shared with TRBD2. The CDR3 is made up of 14 amino acids. Trimming took 1 base from V and 3 from J; bases not matched to a gene: 0. Per germline, CDR1 SGHNT and CDR2 YYREEE (reference sequence).

The chain employs TRBV27 and TRBJ2-6; D unresolved. V lost 2 bases and J lost 0, with 5 bases in between. Per the germline V gene, CDR1 is MNHEY and CDR2 is SMNVEV (reference sequence). The CDR3 extends over 15 amino acids. CDR3 bases: TGTGCCAGCAGTTTACTCCGCTCTGGGGCCAACGTCCTGACTTTC. Protein product: CASSLLRSGANVLTF.

V gene TRBV19 combines with J gene TRBJ2-1, with 9 bases lining up with TRBD2. CDR1 is LNHDA and CDR2 is SQIVND in the germline V gene (reference sequence). V shed 6 bases and J 5 bases; nucleotides not matched to a gene: 2. The CDR3 is 13 amino acids. In DNA, the CDR3 is TGTGCCAGTAGGAAGCGGGAGGACAATGAGCAGTTCTTC. This encodes CASRKREDNEQFF.

V usage is TRBV18 and J usage is TRBJ2-5, with 9 bases fitting TRBD2. Trimming at V came to 3 bases and at J to 5 bases, leaving 4 bases not matched to a gene. The germline V gene encodes CDR1 KGHSH and CDR2 LQKENI. CDR3 size: 14 residues. The CDR3 nucleotides read TGTGCCAGCTCACCCGTAGCGGGAGTGGAGACCCAGTACTTC. It specifies CASSPVAGVETQYF.

This rearrangement joins TRBV5-8 to TRBJ1-3, with 8 bases matching TRBD1. The germline CDR1 and CDR2 sequences are SGHTS and YDEGEE. V was clipped by 2 bases and J by 4 bases; unmatched bases: 8. This CDR3 is 16 amino acids long. The CDR3 region has the DNA TGTGCCAGCAGCTTAACCCGGACAGGGTTCGGAAACACCATATATTTT. Its translation is CASSLTRTGFGNTIYF.

The chain combines TRBV11-2 with TRBJ2-2; D is unresolved. Trimming pared 3 bases from V and 1 base from J, leaving 6 bases between. The CDR3 has 14 residues. Germline-derived CDR1 and CDR2 are SGHAT and FQNNGV. CDR3 amino acids: CASSFSRNTGELFF. CDR3 coding DNA: TGTGCCAGCAGCTTTAGTCGGAACACCGGGGAGCTGTTTTTT. Supplemented by reference TRBV11-2 and TRBJ2-2, the full variable domain reads EAGVAQSPRYKIIEKRQSVAFWCNPISGHATLYWYQQILGQGPKLLIQFQNNGVVDDSQLPKDRFSAERLKGVDSTLKIQPAKLEDSAVYLCASSFSRNTGELFFGEGSRLTVL.

The rearrangement joins TRBV10-2 to TRBJ2-3; possible D gene TRBD1, 5 bases. CDR1 WSHSY and CDR2 SAAADI come from the germline V gene. This CDR3 is built from 16 residues. Between the trimmed V and J ends, which lost 0 bases and 5 bases, there was a span of 15 bases. This chain's CDR3 is CASSESTADFGDTQYF. The CDR3 nucleotides read TGCGCCAGCAGTGAGTCGACAGCAGACTTCGGAGATACGCAGTATTTT.

The chain couples TRBV10-1 to TRBJ1-1, with 9 nucleotides matching TRBD1. V lost 2 bases, J lost 2 bases, and 12 bases stayed unmatched. The CDR3 sequence is 18 residues long. Germline CDR1 reads WNHNN; CDR2 reads SYGVQD (reference sequence). The chain's CDR3 is CASSETWGQGTGNTEAFF. The DNA of the CDR3 is TGCGCCAGCAGTGAGACGTGGGGACAGGGTACAGGTAACACTGAAGCTTTCTTT.

The chain joins TRBV6-5 to TRBJ1-2, with 7 positions matching TRBD1. This CDR3 contains 14 residues. V was clipped by 2 bases and J by 4 bases; unmatched bases: 4. The V gene's germline CDR1 is MNHEY and CDR2 SVGAGI. In DNA, the CDR3 is TGTGCCAGCAGTTACGCAGGGGGGTCCTATGGCTACACCTTC. Translated: CASSYAGGSYGYTF.

This chain connects TRBV4-1 to TRBJ1-1; 9 bases match TRBD1. This CDR3 is built from 16 residues. CDR1 is MGHRA, CDR2 YSYEKL, per germline. The trim removed 0 bases at V and 2 bases at J, leaving 4 bases unmatched. The CDR3 nucleotides read TGCGCCAGCAGCCAAGAAACAGGGGGCGGAAACACTGAAGCTTTCTTT. Amino acids: CASSQETGGGNTEAFF.

This chain uses TRBV6-5 with TRBJ1-2; a weak D match, TRBD1 (6 bases). The CDR3 extends over 15 amino acids. V lost 6 bases and J 5 bases, leaving 19 bases between the germline ends. Germline V lookup: CDR1 MNHEY, CDR2 SVGAGI. The CDR3 here is CASSDRRGNGYGYTF. CDR3 sequence (DNA): TGTGCCAGCAGCGACAGGAGAGGGAACGGGTATGGCTACACCTTC.

The chain employs TRBV5-1 and TRBJ1-1; TRBD1 aligns across 9 bases. Trimming cost V 4 bases and J 7 bases; bases outside gene matches: 11. CDR1 is SGHRS, CDR2 YFSETQ, per germline. The CDR3 contains 15 residues. In nucleotides, the CDR3 is TGCGCCAGCAGCACCTCAACAGGGGGCGCGTATGAAGCTTTCTTT. This gives the protein CASSTSTGGAYEAFF. Full variable domain (rest looked up from reference TRBV5-1 and TRBJ1-1): KAGVTQTPRYLIKTRGQQVTLSCSPISGHRSVSWYQQTPGQGLQFLFEYFSETQRNKGNFPGRFSGRQFSNSRSEMNVSTLELGDSALYLCASSTSTGGAYEAFFGQGTRLTVV.